This T cell receptor (beta chain) was found in a study of T cells in Graves' hyperthyroidism and ophthalmopathy. This CDR3 region has 11 residues. Germline values: CDR1 KGHDR, CDR2 SFDVKD. Trimming pared 7 bases from V and 5 bases from J, leaving 8 bases between. General study findings and limits: Most thyroid-expanded clonotypes above 0.001 were also found in blood.

A few counts support this clonotype. Its target is not known. Amplification of TCR beta CDR3 regions was performed using RNA transcripts as template. A set of HTBI primers served as the primers for a first-round RT-PCR of the TCR CDR3. In TCRdb, the multiplex PCR reads were re-called with MiXCR into one record per CDR3 protein. This table has about 590,000 distinct CDR3 sequences, 15% to 18% appearing once. Not enrolled were patients with uncontrolled infection, other autoimmune disease, pregnancy or lactation. This clonotype was obtained from a woman in her twenties or thirties with Graves' hyperthyroidism. This chain uses TRBV24-1 with TRBJ2-7; the D is unclear. Sequenced: blood. The CDR3 spells CATSGGHEQYF. CDR3 coding DNA: TGTGCCACCAGCGGTGGTCACGAGCAGTACTTC.